The source of this T cell receptor beta chain is a study of blood T cell repertoires in COVID-19. Study information: T cells, B-cell-depleted T cells, or PBMCs supplied cDNA or gDNA.

Original methodology: Nucleated cell counts were estimated from reference gene primer amplification. The protocol was immunoSEQ multiplex PCR, while the TCRdb copy is restricted to in-frame clones and leaves out a portion. That table supplies the V and J calls and clone size; D and trimming were determined from the DNA. The data hold approximately 250,000 clones, with about 82% observed a single time. The CDR3 length is 14 residues. Germline loops: CDR1 SGHKS, CDR2 YYEKEE (reference sequence). V was clipped by 2 bases and J by 8 bases, with 13 bases between them. The gene calls are TRBV5-5 and TRBJ1-4, with D uncertain. What was sequenced was peripheral blood. The source is an elderly woman with COVID-19, enrolled during active disease. The CDR3 loop reads CASSLWGREEKLFF. In nucleotides, the CDR3 is TGTGCCAGCAGCTTATGGGGTCGGGAGGAAAAACTGTTTTTT.